This T cell receptor beta chain was captured by sequencing in a study of cytomegalovirus exposure and HLA in healthy donors. Broader study findings: Several of the most significant clusters appeared, in a later analysis, to be linked to common viral pathogens. Associated with HLA alleles at 0.05 false discovery rate in a later analysis were fewer than 20,000 TCR beta sequences.

Amplification used 60 Vbeta primers and 13 Jbeta primers. Method: immunoSEQ multiplex PCR; TCRdb's copy keeps in-frame clones and lacks some. The sample consists of approximately 150,000 clones, around nine tenths of them appearing once. Of note for this clone: What it binds is not known.

The germline CDR1 and CDR2 sequences are MNHEY and SMNVEV (reference sequence). The CDR3 loop spans 17 amino acids. The V gene lost 10 bases and the J gene lost 1 base, with 20 bases spanning the gap. Sequencing was carried out using PBMCs. The chain uses TRBV27 and TRBJ2-6, with D perhaps TRBD2 (5 bases). The source of this sequence is a woman in her thirties in good health and CMV-seronegative. The DNA of the CDR3 is TGTGCCACCAGAGGATGGTCGGGGATTTCTGGGGCCAACGTCCTGACTTTC. Its translation: CATRGWSGISGANVLTF.